The rows below give T cell receptor beta chains drawn from one sample of a study of blood T cell repertoires in COVID-19. Data came from immunoSEQ multiplex PCR; TCRdb stores just in-frame clones and leaves some out. The sample has around 120,000 clones, approximately 79% seen once. Sequencing input: peripheral blood. The source is a man in his 70s with active or convalescent COVID-19. The CDR3 runs from the conserved cysteine through the conserved F or W. D genes are given only for firm matches. Size tells how often a clone was seen (once, few, many) or the class of an expanded clone, and some rows leave it out.

J gene,D gene,V gene,clone size,CDR3 DNA,CDR3 protein
TRBJ1-2,NA,TRBV5-1,NA,TGCGCCAGCAGCTTGGGGTCCGGGGAGAACTATGGCTACACCTTC,CASSLGSGENYGYTF
TRBJ2-1,TRBD2,TRBV3-1/TRBV3-2,once,TGTGCCAGCGGGTCTACTCTAGCGGGAGGTCGGAACAATGAGCAGTTCTTC,CASGSTLAGGRNNEQFF
TRBJ2-3,NA,TRBV3-1/TRBV3-2,NA,TGTGCCAGCAGACCACAGGGTGACCCAGATACGCAGTATTTT,CASRPQGDPDTQYF
TRBJ1-1,NA,TRBV5-5,NA,TGTGCCAGCAGCCCTGACACCATGAACACTGAAGCTTTCTTT,CASSPDTMNTEAFF
TRBJ2-7,TRBD2,TRBV3-1/TRBV3-2,NA,TGTGCCAGCAGCCAGCCCCGGGGCGGGGGATCCTACGAGCAGTACTTC,CASSQPRGGGSYEQYF
TRBJ1-1,NA,TRBV5-5,NA,TGTGCCAGCAGCTTGCACCGGGACTCTGGTACTGAAGCTTTCTTT,CASSLHRDSGTEAFF
TRBJ1-1,NA,TRBV19,few,TGTGCCAGTAGTATTAGCGTGAACACTGAAGCTTTCTTT,CASSISVNTEAFF
TRBJ1-2,NA,TRBV5-1,NA,TGCGCCAGCAGCTTGGGACAGGCCCCCTACACCTTC,CASSLGQAPYTF
TRBJ1-4,TRBD1,TRBV30,NA,TGTGCCTGTAAAGGGACAGGGGGGAAGGAAGCAACTAATGAAAAACTGTTTTTT,CACKGTGGKEATNEKLFF
TRBJ1-2,NA,TRBV4-2,NA,TGTGCCAGCAGCCAAGATCCATCCTATGGCTACACCTTC,CASSQDPSYGYTF